Sequencing of this TCR beta chain was carried out in a study of shared clonotypes between healthy human individuals. The trim removed 0 bases at V and 8 bases at J, leaving 4 bases unmatched. The CDR3 is made up of 16 amino acids. Germline CDR1 SGHRS, CDR2 YFSETQ. With regard to this clone: The antigen remains unidentified.

Study-wide points: Despite large depth, sorted-subset datasets appeared incompletely sequenced.

Each subset's genomic DNA was shared equally among a number of immunoSEQ plates. Assay used: immunoSEQ multiplex PCR; TCRdb lists only in-frame clones, some missing. The data show over a million clones, with around 76% seen just once and roughly 1.4% held by the top ten. The TCR comes from a man aged 18-30 years in good health. The chain links TRBV5-1 to TRBJ2-1, with 14 nucleotides matching TRBD2. The sample comprised memory CD4+ T cells sorted from blood. The sample's subset: CD45RA-negative fraction. Written as DNA, the CDR3 is TGCGCCAGCAGCTTGGATGGGACTAGCGGGAGTGATGAGCAGTTCTTC. Its protein is CASSLDGTSGSDEQFF.